The 25 T cell receptor beta chains below come from one sample, sequenced in a study of blood T cells in healthy people across ages. Primers used in a second PCR of roughly 7 to 11 cycles were a sample-barcoded 5' primer and a J-beta primer mix. TCRdb redid the calling of the 5' RACE reads with MiXCR, one entry per CDR3 protein. The sample carries 850,000 to 950,000 distinct CDR3 sequences, about 28% recorded once. Sequenced input: blood. Source of these receptors: a woman over 75 in good health.

With respect to this clonotype: Possible read error: a much larger clone is one base away. The J gene is TRBJ1-2, the V gene TRBV5-1; D gene uncertain. There are 13 residues in the CDR3. Looked up from germline, CDR1 is SGHRS and CDR2 is YFSETQ. The V end lost 0 bases, the J end lost 10 bases, and 13 bases lay between the germline ends. CDR3 in amino acids: CASSLGPGNDYTF. DNA for the CDR3: TGCGCCAGCAGCTTGGGGCCTGGCAATGACTACACCTTC.

Comment on this clonotype: A single base separates this from a much larger clone, so it may be a read error. The chain is built from TRBV6-1 and TRBJ1-2, with 7 bases aligning to TRBD1. This CDR3 region has 14 residues. Germline CDR1 is MNHNS and CDR2 is SASEGT. The CDR3 is CASREEGQYYGYTF. CDR3 coding DNA: TGTGCCAGCAGGGAAGAGGGACAGTACTATGGCTACACCTTC.

Many counts were recorded for this clonotype. The V call is TRBV6-5, the J call TRBJ2-7; TRBD1 agrees at 9 bases. Germline V lookup: CDR1 MNHEY, CDR2 SVGAGI. The CDR3 loop spans 15 amino acids. V lost 6 bases to trimming and J lost 5 bases; unmatched junction nucleotides: 11. This CDR3 is CASRRDRDFNNEQYF. The CDR3 DNA reads as TGTGCCAGCAGAAGGGACAGGGACTTCAACAACGAGCAGTACTTC.

The chain carries TRBV11-2 and TRBJ1-2; D is undetermined. Germline V gene data show CDR1 as SGHAT and CDR2 as FQNNGV. The CDR3 has 14 residues. The ends were cut back, 4 bases at V and 6 bases at J, with 15 bases in the middle. The CDR3 nucleotides read TGTGCCAGCAGCTCCGATGGTGGGGTAAATGGCTACACCTTC. This gives the protein CASSSDGGVNGYTF.

In this sample, this clonotype turned up many times. The chain carries TRBV3-1 and TRBJ1-2; no reliable D call. Germline V gene sequence: CDR1 LGHDT, CDR2 YNNKEL (reference sequence). CDR3 length: 12 amino acids. The V and J ends lost 1 base and 4 bases respectively, with 4 bases between them. CDR3 bases: TGTGCCAGCAGCCAAGGCTTCTATGGCTACACCTTC. Translation gives CASSQGFYGYTF.

The table lists this clonotype with many counts. The chain has TRBV6-5 and TRBJ2-5; TRBD2 agrees at 10 bases. Germline V gene lookup returns CDR1 MNHEY and CDR2 SVGAGI. V lost 4 bases and J lost 2; bases outside the gene matches: 13. This CDR3 is 18 amino acids long. The CDR3 DNA follows: TGTGCCAGCAGTTTCCAGGGGTCTAGCGGGGGACGTCAAGAGACCCAGTACTTC. Translation: CASSFQGSSGGRQETQYF.

This clonotype was detected ten times or more. The V call is TRBV25-1, the J call TRBJ1-2, with D perhaps TRBD1 (5 bases). Trimming took off 2 bases at V and 8 bases at J, with 12 bases between the two ends. The CDR3 has 13 residues. Germline V CDR1 and CDR2: MGHDK, SYGVNS. The CDR3 loop is CASSETRERGYTF. The CDR3 bases are TGTGCCAGCAGTGAAACCAGGGAGAGAGGCTACACCTTC.

This clonotype has a handful of counts. This chain joins TRBV6-6 and TRBJ1-5; D not certain. V lost 5 bases to trimming and J lost 5 bases, with 10 bases between them. Looked up from germline, CDR1 is MNHNY and CDR2 is SVGAGI (reference sequence). CDR3 length: 13 residues. CDR3 bases: TGTGCCAGCAGTCCCCGGTCTGATCAGCCCCAGCATTTT. This translates into CASSPRSDQPQHF.

Comment on this clonotype: Compared with germline, one end of the junction differs, possibly owing to a read error. The V call is TRBV29-1, the J call TRBJ2-1; D is possibly TRBD2 (5 bases). CDR3 length equals 15 residues. Germline CDR1 reads SQVTM; CDR2 reads ANQGSEA. The CDR3 nucleotides read TGCAGCGTTGAAGTATGGGAGAGCTCCTACAATGGGCAGTTCTTC. This encodes CSVEVWESSYNGQFF.

This clonotype appeared many times. The CDR3 DNA reads TGTGCCAGCAGTACATTCGGGGGCCACCTTTACGAGCAGTACTTC. This gives the protein CASSTFGGHLYEQYF. The chain carries TRBV28 and TRBJ2-7, with D perhaps being TRBD1 or TRBD2 (6 bases each). V was pared by 5 bases and J by 4 bases, with 18 bases between. CDR1 is MDHEN, CDR2 SYDVKM, per germline. The CDR3 spans 15 residues.

This clonotype was counted at least ten times. This chain joins TRBV7-2 and TRBJ2-1; D is undetermined. This CDR3 is 15 amino acids long. CDR1 is SGHTA and CDR2 is FQGNSA in the germline V gene. V was shortened by 5 bases and J by 0 bases, with 11 bases between the two germline ends. CDR3 nucleotides: TGTGCCAGCAGCAACAGCGCGAGCTCCTACAATGAGCAGTTCTTC. Protein sequence: CASSNSASSYNEQFF.

There are many counts of this clonotype. The V and J genes are TRBV7-9 and TRBJ1-6, with unresolved D. V lost 1 base and J 6 bases, leaving 10 bases between the germline ends. This CDR3 region has 15 residues. Looked up from germline, CDR1 is SEHNR and CDR2 is FQNEAQ (reference sequence). The DNA of the CDR3 is TGTGCCAGCAGCTTAGGGTCGGGGAGTAATTCACCCCTCCACTTT. Translation: CASSLGSGSNSPLHF.

This clonotype was counted only a few times. The rearrangement links TRBV14 to TRBJ2-7; the D gene is possibly TRBD2 (7 bases). Germline values: CDR1 SGHDN, CDR2 FVKESK. V shed 4 bases and J shed 6 bases, with 16 bases lying between them. The CDR3 loop spans 14 amino acids. CDR3: CASSRLGGASEQYF. Here the CDR3 DNA reads TGTGCCAGCAGCCGCCTGGGGGGGGCTAGCGAGCAGTACTTC.

As concerns this clonotype: One end of the junction is discordant with germline, which a read error may explain. This chain joins TRBV5-6 and TRBJ2-2; tentative D call: TRBD2 (5 bases). CDR1 is SGHDT, CDR2 YYEEEE, per germline. The length of the CDR3 is 15 residues. The CDR3 coding sequence is TGTGCCAGCAGCTTCCTCGCTGAGAACACCGGGGAGCGGTTTTTT. Translated, it gives CASSFLAENTGERFF.

This sequence joins TRBV7-2 and TRBJ2-2; tentative D call: TRBD2 (5 bases). Germline V gene data show CDR1 as SGHTA and CDR2 as FQGNSA. The CDR3 spans 16 residues. V shed 2 bases and J shed 4 bases, with 14 bases lying between them. Here the CDR3 reads CASSLYRGLTTGELFF. In nucleotides, the CDR3 is TGTGCCAGCAGCTTATATAGAGGACTCACCACCGGGGAGCTGTTTTTT.

This clonotype showed up just a few times. The genes are TRBV28 and TRBJ1-2, with D tentatively TRBD1 (5 bases). Germline V gives CDR1 MDHEN, CDR2 SYDVKM. This CDR3 region has 16 residues. Trimming stripped 4 bases from V and 0 bases from J, with 15 bases between. For the CDR3, the DNA is TGTGCCAGCAGTTCTTCCGGGACGGAGTCTAACTATGGCTACACCTTC. As protein: CASSSSGTESNYGYTF.

This clonotype was detected many times. The chain links TRBV25-1 to TRBJ2-3, with D possibly TRBD2 on 5 matching bases. Trimming removed 2 bases at V and 2 bases at J, with 11 bases between. Germline V lookup: CDR1 MGHDK, CDR2 SYGVNS. The CDR3 covers 15 residues. In nucleotides, the CDR3 is TGTGCCAGCAGTGAAGGGAGTGCGGCCACAGATACGCAGTATTTT. Its translation is CASSEGSAATDTQYF.

This clonotype turned up a few times. J is TRBJ2-1 and V is TRBV20-1; D is uncertain. Germline V lookup: CDR1 DFQATT, CDR2 SNEGSKA (reference sequence). The CDR3 spans 11 residues. V was trimmed by 3 bases and J by 8 bases, leaving 8 bases between them. The CDR3 bases are TGCAGTGCTAGTTTAGTCGATGAGCAGTTCTTC. It specifies CSASLVDEQFF.

Ten or more counts support this clonotype. The chain recombines TRBV7-2 with TRBJ2-7; either TRBD1 or TRBD2 may supply D (6 bases each). The CDR3 runs to 15 residues. V gave up 1 base and J gave up 0 bases, with 10 bases separating them. Germline CDR1 and CDR2: SGHTA and FQGNSA. CDR3 DNA: TGTGCCAGCAGCTTAGGGGGGGCGGGCTCCTACGAGCAGTACTTC. This encodes CASSLGGAGSYEQYF.

The chain is built from TRBV6-1 and TRBJ2-7; no clear D gene. This CDR3 contains 14 residues. V dropped 2 bases and J dropped 3 bases, with 11 bases sitting between them. Germline V gives CDR1 MNHNS, CDR2 SASEGT. The CDR3 coding sequence is TGTGCCAGCAGTGAATTGTCCTACGGCTACGAGCAGTACTTC. Encoded protein: CASSELSYGYEQYF.

This clonotype was counted ten times or more. The chain carries TRBV18 and TRBJ2-5; D uncertain. Trimming took off 7 bases at V and 2 bases at J, with 11 bases between the two ends. This CDR3 spans 13 amino acids. Germline V gene data show CDR1 as KGHSH and CDR2 as LQKENI. The CDR3 sequence: CASYLTAQETQYF. The CDR3 nucleotides are TGTGCCAGCTACCTTACAGCTCAAGAGACCCAGTACTTC. Full variable domain (outside the CDR3, taken from reference TRBV18 and TRBJ2-5): NAGVMQNPRHLVRRRGQEARLRCSPMKGHSHVYWYRQLPEEGLKFMVYLQKENIIDESGMPKERFSAEFPKEGPSILRIQQVVRGDSAAYFCASYLTAQETQYFGPGTRLLVL.

This clonotype was observed a handful of times. This chain links TRBV11-3 with TRBJ2-7, with TRBD2 matching 12 bases. The last part of the DNA fits TRBJ2-5 better; the J call may be wrong. This CDR3 contains 16 residues. Looked up from germline, CDR1 is SGHNT and CDR2 is YENEEA. The DNA of the CDR3 is TGTGCCAGCAGCTTAGGACTAGCGGGGGTCCGGGAGACCCAGTACTTC. The encoded protein is CASSLGLAGVRETQYF.

Details on this clonotype: A much more abundant neighbour one base away suggests this may be a read error. This chain connects TRBV6-2 or TRBV6-3 to TRBJ2-3; 7 positions match TRBD1. The CDR3 totals 14 residues. Germline CDR1 reads MNHEY; CDR2 reads SVGEGT. With 11 bases clipped from V and 2 bases from J, the junction kept 10 bases outside the gene matches. As DNA, the CDR3 is TGTGCCGGCAACTACAGGGGTTACACAGATACGCAGTATTTT. Translation: CAGNYRGYTDTQYF.

In the case of this clonotype: A read error may produce the germline difference seen at one junction end. This sequence joins TRBV6-6 and TRBJ2-7; D may be TRBD1 (6 bases). CDR1 and CDR2 from the germline V gene are MNHNY and SVGAGI (reference sequence). The CDR3 is 15 residues long. In nucleotides, the CDR3 is TGTGTCAGCAGCGCCGGGACAACTTTCTCCTACGAGCAGTACTTC. Encoded protein: CVSSAGTTFSYEQYF.

There are many counts of this clonotype. The rearrangement uses TRBV10-3 and TRBJ2-7; D is perhaps TRBD1 (5 bases). The V and J ends lost 6 bases and 4 bases respectively, with 10 bases between them. This CDR3 is built from 12 residues. Germline V gives CDR1 ENHRY, CDR2 SYGVKD. The DNA for the CDR3 is TGTGCCATCAGCGACCAGGGTTACGAGCAGTACTTC. It is translated as CAISDQGYEQYF.